This TCR beta chain was captured in a study of blood T cell repertoires in COVID-19. The repertoire was sequenced with immunoSEQ multiplex PCR; TCRdb's copy has only in-frame clones and lacks some. The repertoire consists of about 260,000 clones, with around 88% occurring once and the leading ten covering 2% to 2.5%. CDR1 and CDR2 from the germline V gene are SGHAT and FQNNGV. CDR3 length: 15 residues. V dropped 4 bases and J dropped 8 bases, with 18 bases sitting between them. The receptor was isolated from a woman between 45 and 65 years old who had recovered from COVID-19. The sequencing input was PBMCs or T cells enriched from blood (not recorded which). The rearrangement joins TRBV11-2 to TRBJ2-1; tentatively, D is TRBD2 (7 bases). The CDR3 loop reads CASSSWEGRGYEQFF. CDR3 nucleotides: TGTGCCAGCAGCTCCTGGGAGGGCAGGGGCTATGAGCAGTTCTTC.